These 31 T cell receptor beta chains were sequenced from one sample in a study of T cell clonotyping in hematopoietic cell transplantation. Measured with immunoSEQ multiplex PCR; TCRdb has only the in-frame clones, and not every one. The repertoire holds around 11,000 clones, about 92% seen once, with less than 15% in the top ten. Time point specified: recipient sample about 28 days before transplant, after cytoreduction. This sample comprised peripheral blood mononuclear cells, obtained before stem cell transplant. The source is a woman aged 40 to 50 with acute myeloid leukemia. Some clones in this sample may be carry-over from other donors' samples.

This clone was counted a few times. CDR3 sequence: CASSKDTRSSTTSLEQYF. The CDR3 DNA sequence: TGTGCCAGCAGCAAAGACACCCGTAGTAGTACGACCTCCTTGGAGCAGTACTTC. The rearrangement joins TRBV21-1 to TRBJ2-7. TRBV21-1 is an annotated pseudogene. This CDR3 spans 18 amino acids.

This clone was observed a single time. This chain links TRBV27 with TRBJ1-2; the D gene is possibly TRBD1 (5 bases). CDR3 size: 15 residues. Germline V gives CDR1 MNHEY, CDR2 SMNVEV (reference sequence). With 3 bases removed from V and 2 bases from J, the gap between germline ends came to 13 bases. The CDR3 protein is CASSLRPGPNYGYTF. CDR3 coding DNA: TGTGCCAGCAGTTTGCGACCGGGGCCAAACTATGGCTACACCTTC.

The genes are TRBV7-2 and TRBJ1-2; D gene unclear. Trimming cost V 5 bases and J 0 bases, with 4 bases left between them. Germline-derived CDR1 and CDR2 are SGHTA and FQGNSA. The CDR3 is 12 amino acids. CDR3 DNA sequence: TGTGCCAGCAGCAAGACTAACTATGGCTACACCTTC. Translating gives CASSKTNYGYTF.

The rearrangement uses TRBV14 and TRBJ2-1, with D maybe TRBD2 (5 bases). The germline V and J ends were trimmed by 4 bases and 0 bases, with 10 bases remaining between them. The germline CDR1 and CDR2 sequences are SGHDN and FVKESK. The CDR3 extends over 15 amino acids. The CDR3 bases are TGTGCCAGCAGCCTCCGGACTTTCTCCTACAATGAGCAGTTCTTC. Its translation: CASSLRTFSYNEQFF.

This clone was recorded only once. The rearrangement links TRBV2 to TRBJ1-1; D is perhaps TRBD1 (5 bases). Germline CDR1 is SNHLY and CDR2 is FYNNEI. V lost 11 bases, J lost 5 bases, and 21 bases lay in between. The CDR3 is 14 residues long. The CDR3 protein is CASKTGEGVTEAFF. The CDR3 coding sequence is TGTGCCTCTAAAACGGGGGAAGGGGTTACTGAAGCTTTCTTT.

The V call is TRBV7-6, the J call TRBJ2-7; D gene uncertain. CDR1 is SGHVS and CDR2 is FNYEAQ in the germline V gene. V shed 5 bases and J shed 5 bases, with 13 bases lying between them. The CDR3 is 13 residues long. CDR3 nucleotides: TGTGCCAGCAGCGGAGAGGTTTGGGACGAGCAGTACTTC. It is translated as CASSGEVWDEQYF.

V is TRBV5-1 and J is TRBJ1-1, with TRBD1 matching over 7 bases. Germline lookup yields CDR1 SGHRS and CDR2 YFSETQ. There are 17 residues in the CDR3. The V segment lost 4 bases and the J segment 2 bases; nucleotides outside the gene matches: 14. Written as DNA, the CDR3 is TGCGCCAGCAGCCCAGTGAACAGGGGTGGAGGAAACACTGAAGCTTTCTTT. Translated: CASSPVNRGGGNTEAFF.

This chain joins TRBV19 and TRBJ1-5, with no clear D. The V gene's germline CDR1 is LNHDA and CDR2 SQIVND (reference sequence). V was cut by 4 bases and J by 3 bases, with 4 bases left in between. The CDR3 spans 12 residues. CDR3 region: CASSKVNQPQHF. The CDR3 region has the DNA TGTGCCAGTAGTAAGGTCAATCAGCCCCAGCATTTT. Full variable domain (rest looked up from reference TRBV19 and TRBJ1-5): DGGITQSPKYLFRKEGQNVTLSCEQNLNHDAMYWYRQDPGQGLRLIYYSQIVNDFQKGDIAEGYSVSREKKESFPLTVTSAQKNPTAFYLCASSKVNQPQHFGDGTRLSIL.

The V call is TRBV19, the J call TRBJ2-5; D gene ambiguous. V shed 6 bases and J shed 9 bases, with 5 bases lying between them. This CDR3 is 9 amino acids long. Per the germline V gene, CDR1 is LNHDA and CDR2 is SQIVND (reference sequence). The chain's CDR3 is CASSGSQYF. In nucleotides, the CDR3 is TGTGCCAGTAGCGGGTCCCAGTACTTC.

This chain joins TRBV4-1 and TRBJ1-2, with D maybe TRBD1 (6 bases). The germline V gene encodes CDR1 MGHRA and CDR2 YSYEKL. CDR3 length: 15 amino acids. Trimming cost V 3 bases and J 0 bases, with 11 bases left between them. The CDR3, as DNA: TGCGCCAGCAGCCAGAACAGGGATGCTAACTATGGCTACACCTTC. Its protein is CASSQNRDANYGYTF.

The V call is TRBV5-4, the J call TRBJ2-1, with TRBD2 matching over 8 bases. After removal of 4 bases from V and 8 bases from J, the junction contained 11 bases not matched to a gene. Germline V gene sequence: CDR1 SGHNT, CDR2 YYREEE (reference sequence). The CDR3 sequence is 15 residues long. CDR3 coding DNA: TGTGCCAGCAGCCAGAGAGAGCGGGAGTCTGATGAGCAGTTCTTC. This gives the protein CASSQRERESDEQFF. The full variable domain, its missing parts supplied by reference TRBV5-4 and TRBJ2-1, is ETGVTQSPTHLIKTRGQQVTLRCSSQSGHNTVSWYQQALGQGPQFIFQYYREEENGRGNFPPRFSGLQFPNYSSELNVNALELDDSALYLCASSQRERESDEQFFGPGTRLTVL.

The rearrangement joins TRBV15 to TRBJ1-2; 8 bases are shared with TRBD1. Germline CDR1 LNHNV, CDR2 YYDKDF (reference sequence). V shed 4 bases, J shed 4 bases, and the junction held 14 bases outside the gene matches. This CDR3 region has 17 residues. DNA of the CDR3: TGTGCCACCAGCACCATCGGGATGACAGGGGTCCCCTATGGCTACACCTTC. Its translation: CATSTIGMTGVPYGYTF.

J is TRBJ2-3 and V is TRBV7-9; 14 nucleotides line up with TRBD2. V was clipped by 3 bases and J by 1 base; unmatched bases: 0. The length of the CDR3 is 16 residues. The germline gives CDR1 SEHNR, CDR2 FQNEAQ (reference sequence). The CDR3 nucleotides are TGTGCCAGCAGCTTGGGACTAGCGGGGGGCACAGATACGCAGTATTTT. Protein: CASSLGLAGGTDTQYF.

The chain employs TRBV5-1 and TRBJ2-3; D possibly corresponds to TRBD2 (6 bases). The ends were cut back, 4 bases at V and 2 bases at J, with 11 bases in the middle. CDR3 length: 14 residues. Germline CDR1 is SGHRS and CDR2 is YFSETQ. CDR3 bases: TGCGCCAGCAGCCCCTCTAGCGCCACAGATACGCAGTATTTT. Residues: CASSPSSATDTQYF. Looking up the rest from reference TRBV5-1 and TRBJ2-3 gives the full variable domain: KAGVTQTPRYLIKTRGQQVTLSCSPISGHRSVSWYQQTPGQGLQFLFEYFSETQRNKGNFPGRFSGRQFSNSRSEMNVSTLELGDSALYLCASSPSSATDTQYFGPGTRLTVL.

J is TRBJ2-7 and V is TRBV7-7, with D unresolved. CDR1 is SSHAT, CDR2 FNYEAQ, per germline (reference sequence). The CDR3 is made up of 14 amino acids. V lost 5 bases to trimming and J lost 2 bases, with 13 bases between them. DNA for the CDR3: TGTGCCAGCAGCGACGGGTCAAACCCCTACGAGCAGTACTTC. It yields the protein CASSDGSNPYEQYF.

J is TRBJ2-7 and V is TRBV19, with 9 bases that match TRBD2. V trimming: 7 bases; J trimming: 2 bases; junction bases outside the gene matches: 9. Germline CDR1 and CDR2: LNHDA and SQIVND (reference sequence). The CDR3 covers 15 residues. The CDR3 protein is CASTPASGNPYEQYF. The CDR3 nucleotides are TGTGCCAGTACCCCGGCTAGCGGGAACCCCTACGAGCAGTACTTC.

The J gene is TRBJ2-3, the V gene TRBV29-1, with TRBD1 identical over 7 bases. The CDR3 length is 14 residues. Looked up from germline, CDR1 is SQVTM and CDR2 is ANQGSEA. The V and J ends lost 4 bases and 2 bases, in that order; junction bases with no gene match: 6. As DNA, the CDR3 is TGCAGCGTTGGAGTAGGGGGCAACACAGATACGCAGTATTTT. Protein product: CSVGVGGNTDTQYF.

For the CDR3, the DNA is TGTGCCAGCAGCCAGGTTGACAGATTTCGCTACACCTTC. This gives the protein CASSQVDRFRYTF. The chain uses TRBV14 and TRBJ1-2; TRBD1 might be the D (5 bases). The CDR3 covers 13 residues. Per the germline V gene, CDR1 is SGHDN and CDR2 is FVKESK. V was clipped by 3 bases and J by 9 bases, with 14 bases between them.

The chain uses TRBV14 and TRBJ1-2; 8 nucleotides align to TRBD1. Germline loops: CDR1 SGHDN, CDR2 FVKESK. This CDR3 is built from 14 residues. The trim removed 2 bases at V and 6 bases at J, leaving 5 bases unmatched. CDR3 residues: CASSQRTGNNGYTF. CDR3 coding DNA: TGTGCCAGCAGCCAAAGGACAGGGAATAATGGCTACACCTTC.

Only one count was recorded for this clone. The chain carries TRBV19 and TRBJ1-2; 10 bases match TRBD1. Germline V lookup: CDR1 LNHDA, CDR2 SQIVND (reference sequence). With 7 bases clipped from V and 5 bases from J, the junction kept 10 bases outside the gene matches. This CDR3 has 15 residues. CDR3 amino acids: CASMETGGFGYGYTF. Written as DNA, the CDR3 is TGTGCCAGTATGGAGACAGGGGGCTTCGGATATGGCTACACCTTC.

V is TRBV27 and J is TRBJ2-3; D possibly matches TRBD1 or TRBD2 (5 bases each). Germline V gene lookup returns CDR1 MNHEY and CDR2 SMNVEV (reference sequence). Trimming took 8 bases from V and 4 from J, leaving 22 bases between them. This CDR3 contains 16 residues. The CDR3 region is CASARASGQLPDTQYF. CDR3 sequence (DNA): TGTGCCAGCGCCCGGGCCAGCGGACAACTTCCAGATACGCAGTATTTT.

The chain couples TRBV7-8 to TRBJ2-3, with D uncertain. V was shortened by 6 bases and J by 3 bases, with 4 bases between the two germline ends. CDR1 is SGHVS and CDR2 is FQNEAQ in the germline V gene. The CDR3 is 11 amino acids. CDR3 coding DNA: TGTGCCAGCAGTTCGACAGATACGCAGTATTTT. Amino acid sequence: CASSSTDTQYF.

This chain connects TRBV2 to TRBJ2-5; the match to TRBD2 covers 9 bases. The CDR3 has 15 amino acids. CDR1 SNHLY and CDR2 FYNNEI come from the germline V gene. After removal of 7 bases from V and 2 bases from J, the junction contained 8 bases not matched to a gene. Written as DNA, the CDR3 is TGTGCCAGCATAGCGACTAGCGGCATACAAGAGACCCAGTACTTC. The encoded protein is CASIATSGIQETQYF.

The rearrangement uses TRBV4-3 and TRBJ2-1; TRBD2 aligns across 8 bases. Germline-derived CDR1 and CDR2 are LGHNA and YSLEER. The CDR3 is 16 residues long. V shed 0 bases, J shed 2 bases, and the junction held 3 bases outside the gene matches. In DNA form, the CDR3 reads TGCGCCAGCAGCCAAGAGCTAGCGGGCACCTACAATGAGCAGTTCTTC. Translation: CASSQELAGTYNEQFF.

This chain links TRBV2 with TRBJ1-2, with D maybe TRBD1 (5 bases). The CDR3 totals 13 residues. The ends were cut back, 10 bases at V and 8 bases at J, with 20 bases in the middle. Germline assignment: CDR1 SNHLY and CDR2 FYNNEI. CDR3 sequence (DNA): TGTGCCATTACCGGGGGGAGGATTATCGGCTACACCTTC. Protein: CAITGGRIIGYTF.

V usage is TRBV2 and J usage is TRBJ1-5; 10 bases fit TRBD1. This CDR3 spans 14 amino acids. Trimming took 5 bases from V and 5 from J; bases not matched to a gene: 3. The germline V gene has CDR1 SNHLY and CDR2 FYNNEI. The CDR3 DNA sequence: TGTGCCAGCAGTCTGGGACAGGGGTATCAGCCCCAGCATTTT. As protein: CASSLGQGYQPQHF.

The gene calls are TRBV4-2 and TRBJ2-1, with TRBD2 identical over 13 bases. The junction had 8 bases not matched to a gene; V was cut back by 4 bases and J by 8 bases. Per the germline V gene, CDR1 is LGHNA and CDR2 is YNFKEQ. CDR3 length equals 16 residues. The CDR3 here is CASSLGLAGTSDEQFF. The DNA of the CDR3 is TGTGCCAGCAGCCTGGGACTAGCGGGGACATCGGATGAGCAGTTCTTC.

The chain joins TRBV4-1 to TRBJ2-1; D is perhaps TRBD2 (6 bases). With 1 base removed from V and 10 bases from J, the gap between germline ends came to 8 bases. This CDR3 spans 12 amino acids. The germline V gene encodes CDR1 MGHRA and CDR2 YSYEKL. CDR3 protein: CASSQVAEEQFF. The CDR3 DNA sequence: TGCGCCAGCAGCCAAGTAGCGGAGGAGCAGTTCTTC.

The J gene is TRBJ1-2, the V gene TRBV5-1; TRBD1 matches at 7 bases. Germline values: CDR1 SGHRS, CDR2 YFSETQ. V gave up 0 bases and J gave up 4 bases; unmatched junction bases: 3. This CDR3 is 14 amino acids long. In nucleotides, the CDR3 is TGCGCCAGCAGCTTGGAGGCAGGGGGCTATGGCTACACCTTC. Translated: CASSLEAGGYGYTF.

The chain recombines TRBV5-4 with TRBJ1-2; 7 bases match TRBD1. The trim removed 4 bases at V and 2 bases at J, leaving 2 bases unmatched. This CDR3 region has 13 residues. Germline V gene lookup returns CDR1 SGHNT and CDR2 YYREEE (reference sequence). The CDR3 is CASSQGQNYGYTF. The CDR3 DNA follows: TGTGCCAGCAGCCAGGGACAGAACTATGGCTACACCTTC.

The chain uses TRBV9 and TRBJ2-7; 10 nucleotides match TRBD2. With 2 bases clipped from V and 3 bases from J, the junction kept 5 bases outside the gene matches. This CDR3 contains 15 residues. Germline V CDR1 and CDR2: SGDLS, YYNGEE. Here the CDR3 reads CASSVTAGGDYEQYF. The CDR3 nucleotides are TGTGCCAGCAGCGTGACAGCGGGAGGGGACTACGAGCAGTACTTC.